This T cell receptor beta chain originates from a study of CD8 T cells in ankylosing spondylitis. This clonotype was counted at least ten times. TCRdb independently ran MiXCR on the 5' RACE reads; one entry per CDR3 protein. The data show a few hundred thousand distinct CDR3 sequences, with under 12% seen just once and roughly 23% held by the top ten. The receptor was isolated from a male donor with ankylosing spondylitis or in good health (not recorded which). Sequencing used blood, either unsorted or a sorted T cell fraction (not recorded which).

Written as DNA, the CDR3 is TGTGCCAGCAGTTTAGCCCGGTCGTTCTTCGGCACCGGGGAGCTGTTTTTT. Translation gives CASSLARSFFGTGELFF. The chain recombines TRBV27 with TRBJ2-2; D not certain. The V and J ends lost 2 bases and 4 bases respectively, with 17 bases between them. This CDR3 contains 17 residues. In germline, CDR1 is MNHEY, CDR2 SMNVEV (reference sequence).